This TCR beta chain was retrieved from a study of T-cell reconstitution after alpha-beta-depleted transplantation in children. This clonotype was found a few times. Molecular barcoding with unique molecular identifiers was used for the TCRbeta library. TCRdb re-called the PCR reads with MiXCR, one entry per CDR3 protein. The table has about 540,000 distinct CDR3 sequences, about a sixth seen once; the top ten hold 3% to 3.5%. The germline gives CDR1 KGHDR, CDR2 SFDVKD. CDR3 length: 16 residues. Trimming removed 2 bases from V and 4 bases from J; junction bases left unmatched: 7. V usage is TRBV24-1 and J usage is TRBJ2-1; the match to TRBD2 covers 7 bases. The receptor was derived from a human donor who donated a stem cell graft to a child with acute lymphoblastic leukemia. This specimen consisted of PBMCs from the stem cell graft donor, obtained from the stem cell graft. The CDR3, as DNA: TGTGCCACCAGTGATTCGGCGGGAGAACTTTACAATGAGCAGTTCTTC. Its protein is CATSDSAGELYNEQFF.